This is a list of T cell receptor beta chains from one sample in a study of cytomegalovirus exposure and HLA in healthy donors. The assay was immunoSEQ multiplex PCR, and TCRdb's table has in-frame clones only and misses some. The profile shows 75,000 to 100,000 clones, 55% to 75% of them singletons. The sequenced sample was PBMCs. The receptors were sampled from a man aged 55 to 70 in good health and CMV-seronegative. CDR3s include the opening cysteine and the closing phenylalanine or tryptophan. Fields, in order: CDR3 DNA, CDR3 protein, V gene, CDR3 length, D gene, J gene, clone size. D genes are given only for firm matches. A row's size may be missing; if present it is once, few, many or a size class.

cdr3_nt: TGTGCCAGCAGTGGGTATTCTACAGGGGCATTTTTT
cdr3_aa: CASSGYSTGAFF
v_call: TRBV25-1
cdr3_length: 12
d_call: TRBD1
j_call: TRBJ1-1
clone_size: NA

cdr3_nt: TGTGCCTGGAGTGTACCGTCCGGAGCTCTAGCCAAAAACATTCAGTACTTC
cdr3_aa: CAWSVPSGALAKNIQYF
v_call: TRBV30
cdr3_length: 17
d_call: NA
j_call: TRBJ2-4
clone_size: NA

cdr3_nt: TGTGCCAGCAGTATACACGGGTTAACAGGGGGCGGGCGTTCCTCGAATGGCTACACCTTC
cdr3_aa: CASSIHGLTGGGRSSNGYTF
v_call: TRBV27
cdr3_length: 20
d_call: TRBD1
j_call: TRBJ1-2
clone_size: NA

cdr3_nt: TGTGCCAGCAGCGGCCTAGGCGGCTACGAGCAGTACTTC
cdr3_aa: CASSGLGGYEQYF
v_call: TRBV6-5
cdr3_length: 13
d_call: NA
j_call: TRBJ2-7
clone_size: NA

cdr3_nt: TGTGCCAGCAGCTTGACAGGGGGAGGCAATGAGCAGTTCTTC
cdr3_aa: CASSLTGGGNEQFF
v_call: TRBV5-4
cdr3_length: 14
d_call: TRBD1
j_call: TRBJ2-1
clone_size: NA

cdr3_nt: TGTGCCAGCAGCCTCGGGACAGGGGGCGGCGGGCAGTACTTC
cdr3_aa: CASSLGTGGGGQYF
v_call: TRBV7-9
cdr3_length: 14
d_call: TRBD1
j_call: TRBJ2-7
clone_size: NA

cdr3_nt: TGTGCCAGTGAACAGGGCGCCAAAAACATTCAGTACTTC
cdr3_aa: CASEQGAKNIQYF
v_call: TRBV6-6
cdr3_length: 13
d_call: NA
j_call: TRBJ2-4
clone_size: NA

cdr3_nt: TGTGCCAGCAGTACAGGGGATGGTAATGAAAAACTGTTTTTT
cdr3_aa: CASSTGDGNEKLFF
v_call: TRBV28
cdr3_length: 14
d_call: TRBD1
j_call: TRBJ1-4
clone_size: NA

cdr3_nt: TGTGCCAGCAGTGAAGTTCAGGGAGGTGGCACCGGGGAGCTGTTTTTT
cdr3_aa: CASSEVQGGGTGELFF
v_call: TRBV6-1
cdr3_length: 16
d_call: NA
j_call: TRBJ2-2
clone_size: NA

cdr3_nt: TGTGCCAGCAGCTTAGTAGCAGGGGACTATGGCTACACCTTC
cdr3_aa: CASSLVAGDYGYTF
v_call: TRBV11-2
cdr3_length: 14
d_call: NA
j_call: TRBJ1-2
clone_size: NA

cdr3_nt: TGTGCCAGCAGCTCCCGGGACATGGGCACCGAGCAGTACTTC
cdr3_aa: CASSSRDMGTEQYF
v_call: TRBV5-4
cdr3_length: 14
d_call: NA
j_call: TRBJ2-7
clone_size: NA

cdr3_nt: TGCGCCAGCATGAGGGAGGGAGCTTCCTACGAGCAGTACTTC
cdr3_aa: CASMREGASYEQYF
v_call: TRBV5-1
cdr3_length: 14
d_call: TRBD2
j_call: TRBJ2-7
clone_size: NA

cdr3_nt: TGCGCCAGCAGCTTGGCCGTACTAGCGGGAGGCCTCTACAATGAGCAGTTCTTC
cdr3_aa: CASSLAVLAGGLYNEQFF
v_call: TRBV5-1
cdr3_length: 18
d_call: TRBD2
j_call: TRBJ2-1
clone_size: NA

cdr3_nt: TGTGCCAGCAGCTTAACGTCCACTTACCCCGACAAGCAGTACTTC
cdr3_aa: CASSLTSTYPDKQYF
v_call: TRBV7-3
cdr3_length: 15
d_call: NA
j_call: TRBJ2-7
clone_size: NA

cdr3_nt: TGTGCCAGCAATACAGGGATTATGTATCCCCAGTACTTC
cdr3_aa: CASNTGIMYPQYF
v_call: TRBV6-5
cdr3_length: 13
d_call: NA
j_call: TRBJ2-5
clone_size: NA

cdr3_nt: TGTGCCATCTCGGGGCAGGGGGCTGGAAACACCATATATTTT
cdr3_aa: CAISGQGAGNTIYF
v_call: TRBV10-3
cdr3_length: 14
d_call: TRBD1
j_call: TRBJ1-3
clone_size: NA

cdr3_nt: TGCGCCAGCGGCCCCGGAGAAACCCTCTATGGCTACACCTTC
cdr3_aa: CASGPGETLYGYTF
v_call: TRBV5-1
cdr3_length: 14
d_call: NA
j_call: TRBJ1-2
clone_size: few

cdr3_nt: TGTGCCAGCAGCAGCAGGACTAGCGGGGGGGCCTTTGCATTCGCTGATACGCAGTATTTT
cdr3_aa: CASSSRTSGGAFAFADTQYF
v_call: TRBV7-6
cdr3_length: 20
d_call: TRBD2
j_call: TRBJ2-3
clone_size: NA

cdr3_nt: TGTGCCAGCAGTGAGGACAGGTACAATGAGCAGTTCTTC
cdr3_aa: CASSEDRYNEQFF
v_call: TRBV6-4
cdr3_length: 13
d_call: TRBD1
j_call: TRBJ2-1
clone_size: NA

cdr3_nt: TGTGCCAGTACGGTGACAGGGGCCCCGAGGACCGGGGAGCTGTTTTTT
cdr3_aa: CASTVTGAPRTGELFF
v_call: TRBV19
cdr3_length: 16
d_call: TRBD1
j_call: TRBJ2-2
clone_size: NA

cdr3_nt: TGTGCCAGCAGTCCGAGCCACCTCTACAGCTACGAGCAGTACTTC
cdr3_aa: CASSPSHLYSYEQYF
v_call: TRBV6-6
cdr3_length: 15
d_call: NA
j_call: TRBJ2-7
clone_size: few

cdr3_nt: TGCGCCAGCAGCCTCCAATGGGGGACAGGTTTGGATGGCTACACCTTC
cdr3_aa: CASSLQWGTGLDGYTF
v_call: TRBV4-1
cdr3_length: 16
d_call: TRBD1
j_call: TRBJ1-2
clone_size: NA

cdr3_nt: TGTGCCAGCAGTTTGTGGGACAGCGTTACGAACACCGGGGAGCTGTTTTTT
cdr3_aa: CASSLWDSVTNTGELFF
v_call: TRBV28
cdr3_length: 17
d_call: TRBD1
j_call: TRBJ2-2
clone_size: NA

cdr3_nt: TGTGCCAGCAGATATAAACAGGGGACGTATGGCTACACCTTC
cdr3_aa: CASRYKQGTYGYTF
v_call: TRBV5-4
cdr3_length: 14
d_call: TRBD1
j_call: TRBJ1-2
clone_size: NA

cdr3_nt: TGTGCCAGCAGTTACCGGACAGGGGAAGGTGGAGCTTTCTTT
cdr3_aa: CASSYRTGEGGAFF
v_call: TRBV6-5
cdr3_length: 14
d_call: TRBD1
j_call: TRBJ1-1
clone_size: NA

cdr3_nt: TGTGCCAGCAGCTTAGATTTGGGACTAGCGGGAGGGCCCCACGAGCAGTACTTC
cdr3_aa: CASSLDLGLAGGPHEQYF
v_call: TRBV7-9
cdr3_length: 18
d_call: TRBD2
j_call: TRBJ2-7
clone_size: NA

cdr3_nt: TGCGCCAGCAGTTTACAGGGAGCGAACACCGGGGAGCTGTTTTTT
cdr3_aa: CASSLQGANTGELFF
v_call: TRBV10-1
cdr3_length: 15
d_call: NA
j_call: TRBJ2-2
clone_size: NA

cdr3_nt: TGTGCCAGCAGTGAAGGAGGAGCGGCCCTGCTCCTCTATGGCTACACCTTC
cdr3_aa: CASSEGGAALLLYGYTF
v_call: TRBV6-1
cdr3_length: 17
d_call: NA
j_call: TRBJ1-2
clone_size: NA

cdr3_nt: TGTGCCAGCAGCCTCGTAGCGGGTGGGACGGCCGGGGAGCTGTTTTTT
cdr3_aa: CASSLVAGGTAGELFF
v_call: TRBV11-2
cdr3_length: 16
d_call: TRBD2
j_call: TRBJ2-2
clone_size: few

cdr3_nt: TGTGCCAGCTCACCGGGACAGCAGACCTATGGCTACACCTTC
cdr3_aa: CASSPGQQTYGYTF
v_call: TRBV18
cdr3_length: 14
d_call: TRBD1
j_call: TRBJ1-2
clone_size: few

cdr3_nt: TGCAGCGTATCCAGGACAGGGGGTCGAGAGACCCAGTACTTC
cdr3_aa: CSVSRTGGRETQYF
v_call: TRBV29-1
cdr3_length: 14
d_call: TRBD1
j_call: TRBJ2-5
clone_size: NA

cdr3_nt: TGCGCCAGCAGCTGGGACAGGGAGAACACTGAAGCTTTCTTT
cdr3_aa: CASSWDRENTEAFF
v_call: TRBV5-1
cdr3_length: 14
d_call: TRBD1
j_call: TRBJ1-1
clone_size: few

cdr3_nt: TGTGCCACCAGCAAAGGGGGAAACTACGAGCAGTACTTC
cdr3_aa: CATSKGGNYEQYF
v_call: TRBV15
cdr3_length: 13
d_call: NA
j_call: TRBJ2-7
clone_size: NA

cdr3_nt: TGTGCCAGCAGCCAAAGCCGGACAGGGTACTCTGGGGCCAACGTCCTGACTTTC
cdr3_aa: CASSQSRTGYSGANVLTF
v_call: TRBV11-2
cdr3_length: 18
d_call: TRBD1
j_call: TRBJ2-6
clone_size: few

cdr3_nt: TGTGCCAGCAGTTTATGGAGGCGCGGGGACTATGGCTACACCTTC
cdr3_aa: CASSLWRRGDYGYTF
v_call: TRBV28
cdr3_length: 15
d_call: NA
j_call: TRBJ1-2
clone_size: few